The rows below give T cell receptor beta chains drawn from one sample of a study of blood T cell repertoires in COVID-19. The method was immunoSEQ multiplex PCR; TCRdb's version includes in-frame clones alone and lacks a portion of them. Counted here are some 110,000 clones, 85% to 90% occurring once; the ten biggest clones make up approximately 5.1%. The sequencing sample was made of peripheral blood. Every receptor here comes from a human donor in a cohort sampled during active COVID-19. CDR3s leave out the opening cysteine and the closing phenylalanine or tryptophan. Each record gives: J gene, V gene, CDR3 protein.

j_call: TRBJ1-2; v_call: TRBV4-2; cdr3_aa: ASSRENYGYT
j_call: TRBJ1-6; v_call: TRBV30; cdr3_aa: AWSKTVTH
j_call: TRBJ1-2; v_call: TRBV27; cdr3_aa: ASSRQGEGYT
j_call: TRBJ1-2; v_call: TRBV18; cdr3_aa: ASSPSTGGFGYGYT
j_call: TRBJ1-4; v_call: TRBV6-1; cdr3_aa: ASSEGQSFEKLF
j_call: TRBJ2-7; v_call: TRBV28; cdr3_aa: ASSRGSPSGYEQY
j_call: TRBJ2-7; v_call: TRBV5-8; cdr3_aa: ASSFGLAGGLYEQY
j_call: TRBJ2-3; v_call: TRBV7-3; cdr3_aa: ASSFERGWGTDTQY
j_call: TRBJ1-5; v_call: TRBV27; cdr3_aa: ASSFGQGLGPQH
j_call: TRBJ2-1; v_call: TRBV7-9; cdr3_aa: ASSLAGGLNEQF
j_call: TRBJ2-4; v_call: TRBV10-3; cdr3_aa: AISSGGAKNIQY
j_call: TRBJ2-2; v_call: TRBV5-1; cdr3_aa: ASSELAGGSTGELF
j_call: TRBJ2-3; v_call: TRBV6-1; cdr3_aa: ASSERQQLTLTDTQY
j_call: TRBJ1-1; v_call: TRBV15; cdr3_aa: ATSRGQGVGLKNTEAF
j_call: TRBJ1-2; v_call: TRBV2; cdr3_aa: AVQKQGAIYGYT
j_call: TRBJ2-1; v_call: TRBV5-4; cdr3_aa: ASSSGNSYNEQF
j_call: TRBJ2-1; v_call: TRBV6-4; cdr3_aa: ASSGEPGNEQF
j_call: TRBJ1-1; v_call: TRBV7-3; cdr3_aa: ASSRGRRTEAF
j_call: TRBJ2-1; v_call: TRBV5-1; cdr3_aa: ASSLGGLVNEQF
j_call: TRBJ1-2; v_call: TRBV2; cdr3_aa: ASSERGRVSYT
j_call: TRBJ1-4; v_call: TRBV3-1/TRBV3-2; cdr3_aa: ASSGGKRDEKLF
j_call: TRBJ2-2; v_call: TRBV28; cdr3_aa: ASLGGRGSTGELF
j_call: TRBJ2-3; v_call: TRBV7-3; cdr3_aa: ASSFTQGSTDTQY
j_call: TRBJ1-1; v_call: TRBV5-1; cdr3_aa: ASSHYVAEMNTEAF
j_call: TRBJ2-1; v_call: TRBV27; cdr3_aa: ASSLNRAGGQF
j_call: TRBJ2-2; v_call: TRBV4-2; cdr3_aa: ASSQEGMGQGTGELF
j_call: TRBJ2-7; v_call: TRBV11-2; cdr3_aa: ASSLGQGVYEQY
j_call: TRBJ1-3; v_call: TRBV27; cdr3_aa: ASSFGGSGNTIY
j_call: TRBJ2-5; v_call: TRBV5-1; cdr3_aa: ASSLYQGMKTQY
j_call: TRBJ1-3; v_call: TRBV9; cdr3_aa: ASSVDGGGQAH
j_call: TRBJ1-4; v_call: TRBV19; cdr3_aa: ASSMADRSEKLF
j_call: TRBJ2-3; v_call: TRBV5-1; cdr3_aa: ASSFMSPRDTQY
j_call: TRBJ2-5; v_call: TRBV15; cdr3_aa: ATSRAQRAGETQY
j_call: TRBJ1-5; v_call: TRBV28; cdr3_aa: ASSLAGGINQPQH
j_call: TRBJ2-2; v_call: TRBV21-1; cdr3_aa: ATTVNTGELF
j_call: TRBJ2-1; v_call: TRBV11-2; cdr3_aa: ASSLNLGDNEQF
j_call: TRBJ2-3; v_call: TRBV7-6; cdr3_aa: ASSLESGVDTQY
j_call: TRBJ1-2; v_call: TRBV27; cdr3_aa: ASSPDRNYYGYT
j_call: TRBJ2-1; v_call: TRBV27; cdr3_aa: ASRGLAGVNEQF
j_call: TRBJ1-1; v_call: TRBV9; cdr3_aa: ASSEGVGTEAF
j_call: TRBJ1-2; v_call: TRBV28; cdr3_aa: ASSFMSTSRGYT
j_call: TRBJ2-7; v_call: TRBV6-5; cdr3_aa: ASRRGPGQPGEQY
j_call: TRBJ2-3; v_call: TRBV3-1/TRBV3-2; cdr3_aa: ASSQDRLAV
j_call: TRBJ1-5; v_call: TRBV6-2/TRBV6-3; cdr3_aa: ASSADRIGNQPQH
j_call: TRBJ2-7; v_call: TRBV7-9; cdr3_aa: ASSLGSGGAYEQY
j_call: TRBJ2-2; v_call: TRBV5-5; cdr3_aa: ASERAGGKAGELF
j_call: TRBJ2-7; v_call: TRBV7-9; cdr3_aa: ASSLAGGEGLYYEQY
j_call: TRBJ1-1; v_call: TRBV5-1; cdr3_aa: ASSLDWGTGGVNTEAF
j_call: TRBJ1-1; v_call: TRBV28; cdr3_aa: ASSLTGRNTEAF
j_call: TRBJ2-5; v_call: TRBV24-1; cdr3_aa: ATSDTSGLAGRETQY
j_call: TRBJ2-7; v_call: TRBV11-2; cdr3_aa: ASSLATGGSYEQY
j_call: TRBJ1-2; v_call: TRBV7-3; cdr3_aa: ASTGQFNGYT
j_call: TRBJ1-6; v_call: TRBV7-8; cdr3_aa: ASSLESLSYNSPLH
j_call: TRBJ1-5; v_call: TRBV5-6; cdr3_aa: ASSLGTYSQPQH
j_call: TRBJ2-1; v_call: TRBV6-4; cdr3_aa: ASNGLAHTRGSYNEQF
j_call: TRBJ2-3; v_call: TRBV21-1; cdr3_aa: ASPVEYIPGQGGSSTDTQY
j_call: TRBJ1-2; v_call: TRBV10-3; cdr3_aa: AIGPVGQGGYT